A selection of T cell receptor beta chains follows, all from one sample in a study of blood T cells in healthy people across ages. TCRdb independently ran MiXCR on the 5' RACE reads; one entry per CDR3 protein. The sample carries over 1,300,000 distinct CDR3 sequences, approximately 59% recorded once. Sample: blood. These receptors were collected from a man aged 18 to 30 in good health. Both conserved end residues are part of each CDR3. D genes are given only for firm matches. The size field is filled for only some rows; it gives once, few, many or a size class.

cdr3_length	v_call	clone_size	d_call	j_call	cdr3_aa	cdr3_nt
17	TRBV20-1	.	TRBD2	TRBJ2-1	CSARDSGGRGTYNEQFF	TGCAGTGCTAGGGACAGCGGGGGCCGGGGTACCTACAATGAGCAGTTCTTC
15	TRBV27	.	TRBD1	TRBJ1-2	CASSLTTGTGAGYTF	TGTGCCAGCAGTTTGACTACCGGGACAGGGGCTGGCTACACTTTC
14	TRBV20-1	few	.	TRBJ1-1	CSAMRFVGNTEAFF	TGCAGTGCTATGCGGTTTGTAGGAAACACTGAAGCTTTCTTT
16	TRBV3-1	.	.	TRBJ2-5	CASSQIVMDSQETQYF	TGTGCCAGCAGCCAGATCGTAATGGACTCCCAAGAGACCCAGTACTTC
17	TRBV12-3/TRBV12-4	.	TRBD2	TRBJ2-6	CASTTSRDYTGANVLTF	TGTGCCAGCACCACCTCCCGGGACTATACTGGGGCCAACGTCCTGACTTTC
13	TRBV29-1	few	TRBD2	TRBJ2-3	CSGQLAFTDTQYF	TGCAGCGGGCAACTAGCGTTCACAGATACGCAGTATTTT
12	TRBV20-1	few	.	TRBJ1-5	CSASVGVQPQHF	TGCAGTGCTAGCGTGGGGGTTCAGCCCCAGCATTTT
14	TRBV29-1	many	TRBD1	TRBJ2-1	CSVNSDRTYNEQFF	TGCAGCGTGAATTCGGACAGGACCTACAATGAGCAGTTCTTC
15	TRBV9	.	.	TRBJ2-3	CASSSGGSGTDTQYF	TGTGCCAGCAGCTCGGGGGGCAGCGGCACAGATACGCAGTATTTT
13	TRBV5-1	.	.	TRBJ2-3	CASSVVLLDTQYF	TGCGCCAGCAGCGTGGTGTTGTTGGATACGCAGTATTTT
15	TRBV20-1	.	TRBD1	TRBJ1-6	CSARNRGSYNSPLHF	TGCAGTGCTAGAAACAGGGGATCCTATAATTCACCCCTCCACTTT
17	TRBV14	many	.	TRBJ1-2	CASSQMGRTSANYGYTF	TGTGCCAGCAGCCAAATGGGCAGGACCTCCGCTAACTATGGCTACACCTTC
16	TRBV12-3/TRBV12-4	.	TRBD2	TRBJ2-5	CASSSSSGGISETQYF	TGTGCCAGCAGTTCTTCTAGCGGGGGGATTTCGGAGACCCAGTACTTC
10	TRBV2	.	.	TRBJ2-5	CASSDPPLYF	TGTGCCAGCAGTGACCCCCCGTTGTACTTC
13	TRBV5-6	once	TRBD1	TRBJ1-1	CASSPGQGREAFF	TGTGCCAGCAGCCCGGGACAGGGACGGGAAGCTTTCTTT
13	TRBV25-1	.	.	TRBJ2-7	CASSEPAAYEQYF	TGTGCCAGCAGTGAGCCAGCGGCCTACGAGCAGTACTTC
18	TRBV2	.	TRBD2	TRBJ2-5	CASSDLAGARAIQETQYF	TGTGCCAGCAGTGATCTAGCGGGGGCCAGGGCAATCCAAGAGACCCAGTACTTC
15	TRBV4-1	.	TRBD1	TRBJ2-7	CASSQEDTGVYEQYF	TGCGCCAGCAGCCAAGAAGATACAGGGGTCTACGAGCAGTACTTC
12	TRBV29-1	few	.	TRBJ1-1	CSTADRVTEAFF	TGCAGCACAGCGGATCGGGTAACTGAAGCTTTCTTT
12	TRBV20-1	few	.	TRBJ2-5	CSASPPGETQYF	TGCAGTGCTAGCCCCCCCGGGGAGACCCAGTACTTC
15	TRBV2	few	.	TRBJ1-2	CASSEAPLRSGGYTF	TGTGCCAGCAGTGAAGCCCCCTTGAGGTCGGGCGGCTACACCTTC
16	TRBV6-2/TRBV6-3	few	.	TRBJ2-1	CASSYGKDYITNEQFF	TGTGCCAGCAGTTATGGGAAGGACTACATCACGAATGAGCAGTTCTTC
16	TRBV5-1	.	TRBD1	TRBJ2-1	CASSLRPRDRDNEQFF	TGCGCCAGCAGCTTGCGTCCCCGGGACAGGGACAATGAGCAGTTCTTC
12	TRBV25-1	.	.	TRBJ1-2	CASSVPSYGYTF	TGTGCCAGCAGTGTCCCCAGCTATGGCTACACCTTC
12	TRBV29-1	.	TRBD1	TRBJ2-2	CSVRTGSRELFF	TGCAGCGTAAGGACAGGGAGTCGGGAGCTGTTTTTT
12	TRBV29-1	.	.	TRBJ2-7	CSVLLSSYEQYF	TGCAGCGTCCTTCTAAGCTCCTACGAGCAGTACTTC
15	TRBV7-2	.	.	TRBJ1-2	CASSFLSVSNYGYTF	TGTGCCAGCAGTTTCTTGTCTGTTTCTAACTATGGCTACACCTTC
16	TRBV7-9	.	TRBD1	TRBJ2-5	CASSLGGDRGLCGQYF	TGTGCCAGCAGCTTAGGGGGCGACAGGGGGCTTTGTGGGCAGTACTTC
13	TRBV6-5	once	.	TRBJ2-7	CASIRAATYEQYF	TGTGCCAGCATTAGGGCAGCCACCTACGAGCAGTACTTC
16	TRBV7-9	.	TRBD2	TRBJ2-7	CASSLLLAGMGNEQYF	TGTGCCAGCAGCTTACTTCTAGCGGGGATGGGCAATGAGCAGTACTTC
14	TRBV2	.	.	TRBJ2-7	CASRYGGPRYEQYF	TGTGCCAGTAGGTATGGGGGCCCCCGCTACGAGCAGTACTTC